Below, 19 T cell receptor beta chains from the same sample are listed, as sequenced in a study of radiotherapy plus CTLA-4 blockade in lung cancer. Sequencing used immunoSEQ multiplex PCR; TCRdb keeps in-frame clones, though not all of them. The sample carries about 90,000 clones, approximately 83% recorded once. The specimen comprised peripheral blood, sampled from a patient treated with radiotherapy plus ipilimumab. All receptors derive from a human donor with non-small cell lung cancer that progressed on radiotherapy plus ipilimumab.

CDR3 sequence (DNA): TGTGCCAGCAGCTTTAACCCTGGGGCGGGCGAGCAGTACTTC. This codes for CASSFNPGAGEQYF. V usage is TRBV11-2 and J usage is TRBJ2-5; D possibly uses TRBD1 or TRBD2 (5 bases each). The end of the DNA fits TRBJ2-7 better, so the J call may be wrong. The CDR3 has 14 residues. Germline CDR1 reads SGHAT; CDR2 reads FQNNGV.

J is TRBJ2-7 and V is TRBV5-6, with 7 bases matching TRBD2. This CDR3 spans 14 amino acids. Losses at the gene ends were 4 bases for V and 1 base for J; bases not matched to a gene: 5. The germline V gene encodes CDR1 SGHDT and CDR2 YYEEEE. CDR3: CASSIAGRSYEQYF. CDR3 nucleotide sequence: TGTGCCAGCAGCATAGCGGGCAGATCCTACGAGCAGTACTTC.

This clone was seen a few times. The V gene is TRBV30, the J gene TRBJ2-1; 10 bases are shared with TRBD2. Trimming removed 3 bases from V and 7 bases from J; junction bases left unmatched: 6. This CDR3 spans 14 amino acids. Germline-derived CDR1 and CDR2 are GTSNPN and SVGIG (reference sequence). The DNA of the CDR3 is TGTGCCTGGAGCCGTCTAGCGGGGGCTAATGAGCAGTTCTTC. Protein: CAWSRLAGANEQFF.

The sample holds a few counts of this clone. The chain is built from TRBV7-6 and TRBJ1-1; possible D gene TRBD1, 6 bases. Deletions cut 5 bases from V and 3 bases from J, with 16 bases between. CDR3 length equals 15 residues. Germline V CDR1 and CDR2: SGHVS, FNYEAQ. CDR3 DNA: TGTGCCAGCAGCCTCCTGGACAGCAAGCACACTGAAGCTTTCTTT. Its protein product is CASSLLDSKHTEAFF.

V usage is TRBV15 and J usage is TRBJ1-5; D is uncertain. Germline values: CDR1 LNHNV, CDR2 YYDKDF (reference sequence). The CDR3 has 13 residues. V dropped 4 bases and J dropped 5 bases, with 9 bases sitting between them. CDR3 amino acids: CATSTWEDQPQHF. The CDR3 DNA is TGTGCCACCAGCACCTGGGAGGATCAGCCCCAGCATTTT. The whole variable domain, remainder taken from reference TRBV15 and TRBJ1-5, is DAMVIQNPRYQVTQFGKPVTLSCSQTLNHNVMYWYQQKSSQAPKLLFHYYDKDFNNEADTPDNFQSRRPNTSFCFLDIRSPGLGDTAMYLCATSTWEDQPQHFGDGTRLSIL.

V gene TRBV19 combines with J gene TRBJ1-5; tentatively, D is TRBD1 (5 bases). CDR3 size: 14 residues. Germline V gives CDR1 LNHDA, CDR2 SQIVND (reference sequence). Trimming took off 5 bases at V and 6 bases at J, with 14 bases between the two ends. The CDR3 reads CASSYGTATQPQHF. The CDR3 coding sequence is TGTGCCAGTAGTTACGGGACCGCCACTCAGCCCCAGCATTTT.

The chain links TRBV30 to TRBJ1-2, with D possibly being TRBD1 (6 bases). Germline CDR1 is GTSNPN and CDR2 is SVGIG (reference sequence). This CDR3 comprises 13 residues. The V end lost 0 bases, the J end lost 8 bases, and 13 bases lay between the germline ends. The CDR3 sequence is CAWSVLRGGGYTF. CDR3 nucleotide sequence: TGTGCCTGGAGTGTACTCAGGGGCGGAGGCTACACCTTC.

The CDR3 sequence is CASSRQGYFTDTQYF. The CDR3 region has the DNA TGTGCCAGCAGTAGACAGGGGTACTTCACAGATACGCAGTATTTT. The chain combines TRBV9 with TRBJ2-3; TRBD1 agrees at 8 bases. J lost 2 bases, V lost 5 bases, and 7 bases had no gene match. The V gene's germline CDR1 is SGDLS and CDR2 YYNGEE. CDR3 length: 15 residues. The whole variable domain, filled in from reference TRBV9 and TRBJ2-3, reads DSGVTQTPKHLITATGQRVTLRCSPRSGDLSVYWYQQSLDQGLQFLIQYYNGEERAKGNILERFSAQQFPDLHSELNLSSLELGDSALYFCASSRQGYFTDTQYFGPGTRLTVL.

The chain uses TRBV28 and TRBJ1-4; D is ambiguous. The ends were cut back, 4 bases at V and 3 bases at J, with 18 bases in the middle. The CDR3 extends over 17 amino acids. CDR1 is MDHEN and CDR2 is SYDVKM in the germline V gene. CDR3 bases: TGTGCCAGCAGTTACCCCCCCGAGGGAGGGCCTAATGAAAAACTGTTTTTT. It specifies CASSYPPEGGPNEKLFF.

This clone was observed a few times. The J gene is TRBJ1-1, the V gene TRBV4-1; 7 bases are shared with TRBD1. The V gene end was trimmed by 0 bases and the J gene end by 4 bases; junction bases not matched to a gene: 5. The CDR3 is 15 amino acids. Germline CDR1 MGHRA, CDR2 YSYEKL. The CDR3 DNA is TGCGCCAGCAGCCAAGATAACCCAGGGGGCACTGAAGCTTTCTTT. Residues: CASSQDNPGGTEAFF.

This clone was counted between two and nine times. The chain couples TRBV28 to TRBJ1-5; D not resolved. Trimming removed 2 bases at V and 6 bases at J, with 14 bases between. The CDR3 length is 15 residues. Germline CDR1 is MDHEN and CDR2 is SYDVKM. CDR3: CASSLGGSYRQPQHF. As DNA, the CDR3 is TGTGCCAGCAGTTTAGGTGGCAGTTACCGTCAGCCCCAGCATTTT. The full variable domain, in which reference TRBV28 and TRBJ1-5 provide the parts outside the CDR3, is DVKVTQSSRYLVKRTGEKVFLECVQDMDHENMFWYRQDPGLGLRLIYFSYDVKMKEKGDIPEGYSVSREKKERFSLILESASTNQTSMYLCASSLGGSYRQPQHFGDGTRLSIL.

The rearrangement links TRBV6-5 to TRBJ2-3; D may be TRBD2 (6 bases). CDR3 size: 13 residues. Germline CDR1 MNHEY, CDR2 SVGAGI. V lost 7 bases and J lost 4, with 12 bases in between. DNA for the CDR3: TGTGCCAGCAAGGTTCCTAGCGCAGATACGCAGTATTTT. This encodes CASKVPSADTQYF.

This chain joins TRBV19 and TRBJ1-1, with a tentative D call TRBD1 (5 bases). Looked up from germline, CDR1 is LNHDA and CDR2 is SQIVND (reference sequence). This CDR3 comprises 13 residues. Trimming took 5 bases from V and 2 from J, leaving 9 bases between them. This CDR3 is CASSRQGNTEAFF. In nucleotides, the CDR3 is TGTGCCAGTAGTCGGCAGGGAAACACTGAAGCTTTCTTT.

This rearrangement joins TRBV5-1 to TRBJ1-2; D uncertain. Germline-derived CDR1 and CDR2 are SGHRS and YFSETQ. This CDR3 has 12 amino acids. Trimming removed 4 bases from V and 3 bases from J, with 7 bases in between. The CDR3 loop is CASSTGDYGYTF. The CDR3 region has the DNA TGCGCCAGCAGCACGGGCGACTATGGCTACACCTTC.

Only a few counts were recorded for this clone. This sequence joins TRBV28 and TRBJ1-4, with 8 bases identical to TRBD1. J was trimmed by 8 bases and V by 3 bases; bases with no gene match: 5. Germline V CDR1 and CDR2: MDHEN, SYDVKM. The CDR3 is 14 residues long. The CDR3 reads CASSFHGDREKLFF. The CDR3, as DNA: TGTGCCAGCAGTTTCCATGGGGACAGGGAAAAACTGTTTTTT. The complete variable domain, with remaining parts taken from reference TRBV28 and TRBJ1-4, reads DVKVTQSSRYLVKRTGEKVFLECVQDMDHENMFWYRQDPGLGLRLIYFSYDVKMKEKGDIPEGYSVSREKKERFSLILESASTNQTSMYLCASSFHGDREKLFFGSGTQLSVL.

This chain joins TRBV10-3 and TRBJ1-5; D might be TRBD1 (5 bases). Trimming stripped 2 bases from V and 1 base from J, with 9 bases between. This CDR3 is 15 amino acids long. Germline-derived CDR1 and CDR2 are ENHRY and SYGVKD. Here the CDR3 DNA reads TGTGCCATCAGTGAGGGCAGGGAGAGCAATCAGCCCCAGCATTTT. This codes for CAISEGRESNQPQHF.

The V and J genes are TRBV18 and TRBJ1-1; possibly TRBD1 for D (5 bases). Germline CDR1 and CDR2: KGHSH and LQKENI. V shed 5 bases and J shed 0 bases, with 10 bases lying between them. The CDR3 length is 14 residues. The CDR3 DNA reads TGTGCCAGCTCAGCCGGACACTTGAACACTGAAGCTTTCTTT. It yields the protein CASSAGHLNTEAFF.

The gene calls are TRBV30 and TRBJ2-2; 11 positions agree with TRBD2. The CDR3 loop spans 15 amino acids. Germline loops: CDR1 GTSNPN, CDR2 SVGIG (reference sequence). V trimming: 0 bases; J trimming: 3 bases; junction bases outside the gene matches: 0. The CDR3 sequence is CAWSVLAGDTGELFF. As DNA, the CDR3 is TGTGCCTGGAGTGTACTAGCGGGAGACACCGGGGAGCTGTTTTTT.

The chain links TRBV4-3 to TRBJ2-3; D gene unclear. The CDR3 runs 14 residues. With 8 bases removed from V and 4 bases from J, the gap between germline ends came to 16 bases. The germline gives CDR1 LGHNA, CDR2 YSLEER. DNA of the CDR3: TGCGCCAGCCAACGGCAATCTGGACCAGATACGCAGTATTTT. Its protein is CASQRQSGPDTQYF.